The rows below give T cell receptor beta chains drawn from one sample of a study of blood T cell repertoires in COVID-19. Clones were read by immunoSEQ multiplex PCR, and TCRdb kept only the in-frame ones, dropping some. The sample lists tens of thousands of clones, about 83% occurring once. The sample was peripheral blood. Receptors were obtained from a human donor in a cohort sampled during active COVID-19. Both conserved end residues are part of each CDR3. The D gene is left open where the match is weak. Clone size appears in some rows only: once, few, many, or a class for an expanded clone.

D gene: TRBD1; J gene: TRBJ1-5; V gene: TRBV4-1; clone size: few; CDR3 protein: CASSLQQGLSNQPQHF; CDR3 DNA: TGCGCCAGCAGCCTCCAACAGGGGTTGAGCAATCAGCCCCAGCATTTT
D gene: TRBD1; J gene: TRBJ2-6; V gene: TRBV30; clone size: .; CDR3 protein: CAQFRDRGRSGANVLTF; CDR3 DNA: TGTGCCCAGTTCCGAGACAGGGGTAGGTCTGGGGCCAACGTCCTGACTTTC
D gene: TRBD2; J gene: TRBJ2-7; V gene: TRBV28; clone size: .; CDR3 protein: CASSPRSGRAGQYF; CDR3 DNA: TGTGCCAGCAGCCCTCGAAGCGGGAGGGCCGGGCAGTACTTC
D gene: TRBD1; J gene: TRBJ2-7; V gene: TRBV2; clone size: few; CDR3 protein: CASSSDRDRGRNEQYF; CDR3 DNA: TGTGCCAGCAGTTCAGACCGGGACAGGGGTAGGAACGAGCAGTACTTC
D gene: TRBD1; J gene: TRBJ1-5; V gene: TRBV30; clone size: few; CDR3 protein: CAWSVHRGSRQPQHF; CDR3 DNA: TGTGCCTGGAGTGTACACAGGGGGAGTCGTCAGCCCCAGCATTTT
D gene: TRBD1; J gene: TRBJ1-1; V gene: TRBV7-3; clone size: .; CDR3 protein: CASSTGGVNTEAFF; CDR3 DNA: TGTGCCAGCAGCACAGGGGGAGTGAACACTGAAGCTTTCTTT
D gene: .; J gene: TRBJ1-1; V gene: TRBV21-1; clone size: once; CDR3 protein: CASSPTGGEAFF; CDR3 DNA: TGTGCCAGCAGTCCGACAGGAGGTGAAGCTTTCTTT
D gene: .; J gene: TRBJ1-4; V gene: TRBV19; clone size: .; CDR3 protein: CALTGREGELFF; CDR3 DNA: TGTGCCCTTACCGGGCGGGAGGGGGAACTGTTTTTT
D gene: TRBD1; J gene: TRBJ1-1; V gene: TRBV7-2; clone size: .; CDR3 protein: CASSFFGTGGTEAFF; CDR3 DNA: TGTGCCAGCAGCTTCTTCGGGACAGGCGGCACTGAAGCTTTCTTT
D gene: .; J gene: TRBJ1-3; V gene: TRBV7-3; clone size: .; CDR3 protein: CASSLNSGAGNTIYF; CDR3 DNA: TGTGCCAGCAGCTTAAATTCGGGAGCTGGAAACACCATATATTTT
D gene: .; J gene: TRBJ2-3; V gene: TRBV12-3/TRBV12-4; clone size: .; CDR3 protein: CASSSVGADTQYF; CDR3 DNA: TGTGCCAGCAGTTCCGTAGGGGCAGATACGCAGTATTTT
D gene: TRBD2; J gene: TRBJ2-3; V gene: TRBV4-2; clone size: once; CDR3 protein: CASSQEGGTLTDTQYF; CDR3 DNA: TGTGCCAGCAGCCAAGAGGGAGGGACCCTCACAGATACGCAGTATTTT
D gene: .; J gene: TRBJ1-4; V gene: TRBV3-1/TRBV3-2; clone size: few; CDR3 protein: CASSRSGEKLFF; CDR3 DNA: TGTGCCAGCAGCCGGTCCGGGGAAAAACTGTTTTTT
D gene: TRBD1; J gene: TRBJ2-7; V gene: TRBV4-2; clone size: .; CDR3 protein: CASSQLPRDRGRYEQYF; CDR3 DNA: TGTGCCAGCAGCCAACTTCCTCGGGACAGGGGGCGTTACGAGCAGTACTTC
D gene: .; J gene: TRBJ2-5; V gene: TRBV30; clone size: few; CDR3 protein: CAWSLSGQETQYF; CDR3 DNA: TGTGCCTGGAGTTTGTCGGGGCAAGAGACCCAGTACTTC
D gene: .; J gene: TRBJ2-3; V gene: TRBV28; clone size: .; CDR3 protein: CASSSILAIADTQYF; CDR3 DNA: TGTGCCAGCAGTTCTATTTTGGCAATAGCCGATACGCAGTATTTT
D gene: .; J gene: TRBJ1-2; V gene: TRBV30; clone size: .; CDR3 protein: CAQDGLEQGPIRGYTF; CDR3 DNA: TGTGCCCAGGACGGTTTAGAACAGGGCCCAATCAGGGGCTACACCTTC
D gene: .; J gene: TRBJ2-1; V gene: TRBV28; clone size: .; CDR3 protein: CASRGGSYNEQFF; CDR3 DNA: TGTGCCAGCCGCGGAGGGTCCTACAATGAGCAGTTCTTC
D gene: .; J gene: TRBJ1-2; V gene: TRBV7-9; clone size: .; CDR3 protein: CASSLSVSYGYTF; CDR3 DNA: TGTGCCAGCAGCTTATCAGTAAGCTATGGCTACACCTTC
D gene: TRBD1; J gene: TRBJ1-5; V gene: TRBV19; clone size: .; CDR3 protein: CASTSTGGRNQPQHF; CDR3 DNA: TGTGCCAGTACTTCAACAGGGGGCCGCAATCAGCCCCAGCATTTT
D gene: .; J gene: TRBJ2-7; V gene: TRBV2; clone size: .; CDR3 protein: CASSEGGGDSSYEQYF; CDR3 DNA: TGTGCCAGCAGTGAAGGAGGAGGGGACAGCTCCTACGAGCAGTACTTC
D gene: .; J gene: TRBJ1-2; V gene: TRBV7-2; clone size: once; CDR3 protein: CASRYGQPGDYGYTF; CDR3 DNA: TGTGCCAGCAGATATGGACAGCCCGGTGACTATGGCTACACCTTC
D gene: .; J gene: TRBJ1-1; V gene: TRBV5-5; clone size: .; CDR3 protein: CASSLGLTEAFF; CDR3 DNA: TGTGCCAGCAGCCTGGGGCTGACTGAAGCTTTCTTT
D gene: .; J gene: TRBJ2-5; V gene: TRBV9; clone size: .; CDR3 protein: CASSVGNSQETQYF; CDR3 DNA: TGTGCCAGCAGCGTAGGAAACAGTCAAGAGACCCAGTACTTC
D gene: .; J gene: TRBJ1-3; V gene: TRBV19; clone size: .; CDR3 protein: CASSSGGTGNTIYF; CDR3 DNA: TGTGCCAGTAGCTCAGGAGGCACTGGAAACACCATATATTTT
D gene: TRBD2; J gene: TRBJ2-7; V gene: TRBV2; clone size: .; CDR3 protein: CASRGGTSGDEQYF; CDR3 DNA: TGTGCCAGCAGAGGAGGGACTAGCGGGGACGAGCAGTACTTC
D gene: TRBD1; J gene: TRBJ1-4; V gene: TRBV5-5; clone size: .; CDR3 protein: CASSALQGATNEKLFF; CDR3 DNA: TGTGCCAGCAGCGCGTTACAGGGGGCAACTAATGAAAAACTGTTTTTT
D gene: .; J gene: TRBJ2-7; V gene: TRBV3-1/TRBV3-2; clone size: .; CDR3 protein: CASSQQGYEQYF; CDR3 DNA: TGTGCCAGCAGCCAACAGGGATACGAGCAGTACTTC
D gene: .; J gene: TRBJ2-6; V gene: TRBV9; clone size: .; CDR3 protein: CASSPFQVSPGANVLTF; CDR3 DNA: TGTGCCAGCAGCCCCTTTCAGGTCTCCCCTGGGGCCAACGTCCTGACTTTC
D gene: TRBD1; J gene: TRBJ2-3; V gene: TRBV6-5; clone size: .; CDR3 protein: CASSYSRQGSHTQYF; CDR3 DNA: TGTGCCAGCAGTTACTCGAGACAGGGCTCGCATACGCAGTATTTT
D gene: TRBD1; J gene: TRBJ1-1; V gene: TRBV7-2; clone size: few; CDR3 protein: CASSFLDRVNTEAFF; CDR3 DNA: TGTGCCAGCAGCTTTCTGGACAGGGTCAACACTGAAGCTTTCTTT
D gene: .; J gene: TRBJ2-4; V gene: TRBV11-2; clone size: .; CDR3 protein: CASSLSGENVQYF; CDR3 DNA: TGTGCCAGCAGCTTAAGCGGTGAGAACGTTCAGTACTTC
D gene: .; J gene: TRBJ2-7; V gene: TRBV11-3; clone size: .; CDR3 protein: CASSLDLRGEQYF; CDR3 DNA: TGTGCCAGCAGCTTAGATTTAAGGGGCGAGCAGTACTTC